A single T cell receptor (beta chain) is shown here with its context. Gene and germline names: mouse. Read coverage stops 1 residue before the CDR3 terminus; the germline J gene supplies the remainder. This CDR3 contains 12 residues. Germline V gene sequence: CDR1 FNHDT, CDR2 SITEND (reference sequence). The V end lost 2 bases, the J end lost 5 bases, and 7 bases lay between the germline ends. These data come from a study of tissue T cells after allogeneic stem cell transplantation. Sequencing of TCRbeta CDR3 at survey depth gave sequences and template counts. The method was immunoSEQ multiplex PCR; TCRdb's version includes in-frame clones alone and lacks a portion of them. This table has approximately 17,000 clones, roughly three quarters appearing once.

The chain recombines TRBV19 with TRBJ1-1; D might be TRBD1 (6 bases). This sequence was found in a female BALB/c mouse in good health. The strain is characterized by the MHC haplotype H2-d. Sequencing used spleen. Partial CDR3 DNA: TGTGCCAGCAGTATCAGGGGAACAGAAGTCTTC. Its protein product is CASSIRGTEVF. The full CDR3 sequence reads CASSIRGTEVFF.